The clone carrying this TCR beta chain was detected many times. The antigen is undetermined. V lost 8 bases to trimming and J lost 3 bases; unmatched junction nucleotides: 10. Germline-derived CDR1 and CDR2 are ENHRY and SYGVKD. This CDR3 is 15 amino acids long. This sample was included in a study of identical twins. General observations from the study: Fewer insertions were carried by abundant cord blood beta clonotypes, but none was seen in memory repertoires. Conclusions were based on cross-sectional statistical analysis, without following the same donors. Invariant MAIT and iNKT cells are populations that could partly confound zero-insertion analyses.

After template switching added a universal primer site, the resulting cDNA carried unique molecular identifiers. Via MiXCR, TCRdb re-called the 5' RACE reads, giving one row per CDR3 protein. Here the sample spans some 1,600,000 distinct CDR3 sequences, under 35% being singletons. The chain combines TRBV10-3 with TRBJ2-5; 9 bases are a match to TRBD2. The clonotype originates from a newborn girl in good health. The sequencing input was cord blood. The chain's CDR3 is CAIAASGDLKETQYF. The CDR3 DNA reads TGTGCCATCGCGGCTAGCGGGGACCTTAAAGAGACCCAGTACTTC.